A single sample gave rise to the 28 T cell receptor beta chains below, sequenced in a study of blood T cell repertoires in COVID-19. This table comes from immunoSEQ multiplex PCR, and its TCRdb copy is limited to in-frame clones, with some not included. The table shows fewer than 200,000 clones, with 70% to 90% occurring only once. Sequences were obtained from peripheral blood. The source of these receptors is an older man with active or convalescent COVID-19.

The chain combines TRBV18 with TRBJ1-5; no clear D. Trimming left V 1 base short and J 4 bases short, with 5 bases between. The CDR3 consists of 13 residues. The V gene's germline CDR1 is KGHSH and CDR2 LQKENI. The CDR3 DNA is TGTGCCAGCTCACCACTAGAAAATCAGCCCCAGCATTTT. This sequence encodes CASSPLENQPQHF.

This chain connects TRBV13 to TRBJ2-7, with 13 bases that match TRBD2. Germline CDR1 reads PRHDT; CDR2 reads FYEKMQ (reference sequence). After removal of 5 bases from V and 2 bases from J, the junction contained 9 bases not matched to a gene. The CDR3 length is 17 residues. CDR3 sequence (DNA): TGTGCCAGCAGCAGGCGGCCACTAGCGGGAGGGCCCTACGAGCAGTACTTC. Encoded protein: CASSRRPLAGGPYEQYF.

This sequence joins TRBV15 and TRBJ2-1, with D possibly TRBD2 on 5 matching bases. Germline V gene sequence: CDR1 LNHNV, CDR2 YYDKDF (reference sequence). V gave up 0 bases and J gave up 1 base, with 7 bases separating them. CDR3 size: 15 residues. The CDR3 bases are TGTGCCACCAGCAGAGATCGGGGATCCTACAATGAGCAGTTCTTC. Its translation: CATSRDRGSYNEQFF.

This chain links TRBV5-4 with TRBJ2-3; 12 bases line up with TRBD2. CDR1 SGHNT and CDR2 YYREEE come from the germline V gene (reference sequence). The J segment lost 6 bases and the V segment lost 4 bases, leaving 9 bases of the junction unmatched. This CDR3 has 16 amino acids. In DNA, the CDR3 is TGTGCCAGCAGCCCGAAACTAGCGGGGGGAGGGGATACGCAGTATTTT. Translating it yields CASSPKLAGGGDTQYF.

The rearrangement uses TRBV12-3 or TRBV12-4 and TRBJ1-1; perhaps TRBD1 as D (5 bases). There are 13 residues in the CDR3. Trimming took 4 bases from V and 11 from J, leaving 17 bases between them. The CDR3 region is CASSSPRQFSAFF. The CDR3 DNA is TGTGCCAGCAGTTCCCCCAGACAGTTTTCTGCTTTCTTT.

This clone was detected a few times. This chain connects TRBV19 to TRBJ1-5, with D hard to call. The CDR3 runs 16 residues. In germline, CDR1 is LNHDA, CDR2 SQIVND (reference sequence). Trimming took off 3 bases at V and 2 bases at J, with 14 bases between the two ends. CDR3 nucleotide sequence: TGTGCCAGTAGTATGGACGGACCGCGGGGCAATCAGCCCCAGCATTTT. It codes for CASSMDGPRGNQPQHF.

This clone was seen only once. V is TRBV6-1 and J is TRBJ1-2, with unresolved D. Trimming cost V 2 bases and J 2 bases, with 6 bases left between them. Germline-derived CDR1 and CDR2 are MNHNS and SASEGT. This CDR3 region has 13 residues. CDR3 amino acids: CASSERENYGYTF. The CDR3 DNA sequence: TGTGCCAGCAGTGAACGGGAGAACTATGGCTACACCTTC.

The chain has TRBV19 and TRBJ1-6; D is unresolved. Germline assignment: CDR1 LNHDA and CDR2 SQIVND (reference sequence). The CDR3 totals 15 residues. Trimming took off 4 bases at V and 0 bases at J, with 7 bases between the two ends. CDR3 loop: CASSTQDSYNSPLHF. CDR3 coding DNA: TGTGCCAGTAGTACCCAGGACTCCTATAATTCACCCCTCCACTTT.

The chain joins TRBV5-1 to TRBJ2-7, with a possible D match to TRBD1 (6 bases). Trimming stripped 5 bases from V and 4 bases from J, with 13 bases between. The CDR3 runs 13 residues. CDR1 and CDR2 (germline): SGHRS, YFSETQ. This CDR3 is CASSPSQGYEQYF. DNA of the CDR3: TGCGCCAGCAGTCCCTCCCAGGGGTACGAGCAGTACTTC.

This rearrangement joins TRBV15 to TRBJ2-7; TRBD2 might be the D (5 bases). V was pared by 4 bases and J by 0 bases, with 7 bases between. The CDR3 length is 13 residues. The germline V gene encodes CDR1 LNHNV and CDR2 YYDKDF (reference sequence). The CDR3 reads CATSTGSSYEQYF. CDR3 DNA: TGTGCCACCAGCACTGGGAGCTCCTACGAGCAGTACTTC.

This clone was found once. The chain carries TRBV5-1 and TRBJ2-7; tentatively, D is TRBD1 (6 bases). With 0 bases removed from V and 8 bases from J, the gap between germline ends came to 12 bases. There are 13 residues in the CDR3. Germline assignment: CDR1 SGHRS and CDR2 YFSETQ. The CDR3 DNA reads TGCGCCAGCAGCTTGGTACAGGGCCGCCAGCAGTACTTC. Its protein is CASSLVQGRQQYF. The whole variable domain, filled in from reference TRBV5-1 and TRBJ2-7, reads KAGVTQTPRYLIKTRGQQVTLSCSPISGHRSVSWYQQTPGQGLQFLFEYFSETQRNKGNFPGRFSGRQFSNSRSEMNVSTLELGDSALYLCASSLVQGRQQYFGPGTRLTVT.

This sequence joins TRBV23-1 and TRBJ2-1; TRBD1 matches 7 bases. TRBV23-1 is an ORF; its function is uncertain. Losses at the gene ends were 0 bases for V and 0 bases for J; bases not matched to a gene: 5. CDR3 length: 17 amino acids. The CDR3 DNA is TGCGCCAGCAGTCAATCGACCTCAGGGGGCTCCTACAATGAGCAGTTCTTC. This sequence encodes CASSQSTSGGSYNEQFF.

CDR3 DNA: TGTGCCAGCAGCTTGAGGGGCCGGGAGGGTGGCTACACCTTC. This gives the protein CASSLRGREGGYTF. The chain joins TRBV5-8 to TRBJ1-2, with D perhaps TRBD1 (5 bases). The germline V gene has CDR1 SGHTS and CDR2 YDEGEE. Trimming stripped 1 base from V and 7 bases from J, with 14 bases between. The CDR3 has 14 residues. Looking up the rest from reference TRBV5-8 and TRBJ1-2 gives the full variable domain: EAGVTQSPTHLIKTRGQQATLRCSPISGHTSVYWYQQALGLGLQFLLWYDEGEERNRGNFPPRFSGRQFPNYSSELNVNALELEDSALYLCASSLRGREGGYTFGSGTRLTVV.

The chain combines TRBV5-1 with TRBJ1-2, with 9 bases matching TRBD1. The length of the CDR3 is 14 residues. The germline gives CDR1 SGHRS, CDR2 YFSETQ. Trimming removed 4 bases from V and 7 bases from J; junction bases left unmatched: 8. The CDR3 sequence is CASSPTGGSRGYTF. The CDR3 bases are TGCGCCAGCAGCCCGACAGGGGGGAGCCGTGGCTACACCTTC. The full variable domain, with the rest looked up from reference TRBV5-1 and TRBJ1-2, is KAGVTQTPRYLIKTRGQQVTLSCSPISGHRSVSWYQQTPGQGLQFLFEYFSETQRNKGNFPGRFSGRQFSNSRSEMNVSTLELGDSALYLCASSPTGGSRGYTFGSGTRLTVV.

The chain couples TRBV5-1 to TRBJ2-7; possibly TRBD1 for D (6 bases). The CDR3 has 15 amino acids. Germline V lookup: CDR1 SGHRS, CDR2 YFSETQ. Trimming removed 1 base at V and 3 bases at J, with 14 bases between. The CDR3 DNA reads TGCGCCAGCAGCTTGTCGGCAGGGGATAACTACGAGCAGTACTTC. Its protein product is CASSLSAGDNYEQYF.

CDR3 sequence reads: CASSQDIRGPYEQYF. The CDR3 region has the DNA TGTGCCAGCAGCCAAGACATTCGGGGTCCGTACGAGCAGTACTTC. V and J are TRBV3-1 (or the pseudogene TRBV3-2) and TRBJ2-7; the D gene is possibly TRBD2 (5 bases). The CDR3 extends over 15 amino acids. Germline V lookup: CDR1 LGHDT, CDR2 YNNKEL (reference sequence). Trimming removed 0 bases from V and 4 bases from J, with 13 bases in between.

The CDR3 DNA sequence: TGTGCCAGCAGACGCACCGGGACTAACTATGGCTACACCTTC. The encoded protein is CASRRTGTNYGYTF. The chain carries TRBV5-4 and TRBJ1-2; no clear D. Trimming removed 5 bases from V and 0 bases from J, with 11 bases in between. CDR3 length: 14 amino acids. Germline V lookup: CDR1 SGHNT, CDR2 YYREEE (reference sequence).

This chain joins TRBV6-5 and TRBJ1-1, with 7 bases matching TRBD1. Germline V gene data show CDR1 as MNHEY and CDR2 as SVGAGI. Trimming took 6 bases from V and 4 from J; bases not matched to a gene: 5. This CDR3 is 13 amino acids long. The CDR3, as DNA: TGTGCCAGCAGGGGCCAGGGGGGCACTGAAGCTTTCTTT. This sequence encodes CASRGQGGTEAFF.

This clone appeared a few times. This chain links TRBV3-1 (or the pseudogene TRBV3-2) with TRBJ1-1, with D possibly matching TRBD1 (5 bases). V lost 3 bases to trimming and J lost 6 bases, with 14 bases between them. CDR1 is LGHDT and CDR2 is YNNKEL in the germline V gene (reference sequence). The CDR3 length is 14 residues. The CDR3: CASSHLGGRAEAFF. In DNA, the CDR3 is TGTGCCAGCAGCCACCTGGGGGGTCGTGCTGAAGCTTTCTTT.

This clone was seen only once. This chain joins TRBV12-3 or TRBV12-4 and TRBJ1-5; no clear D. CDR3 length: 13 amino acids. V lost 5 bases and J lost 2, with 7 bases in between. The CDR3 is CASSDYRNQPQHF. The DNA for the CDR3 is TGTGCCAGCAGTGACTATCGCAATCAGCCCCAGCATTTT.

The V gene is TRBV30, the J gene TRBJ1-1; 8 nucleotides align to TRBD1. This CDR3 comprises 12 residues. From germline, CDR1 is GTSNPN and CDR2 SVGIG (reference sequence). With V trimmed by 8 bases and J by 5 bases, 7 bases remained unmatched. CDR3 DNA sequence: TGTGCCCAGCAGGGGGCTTTAACTGAAGCTTTCTTT. Protein sequence: CAQQGALTEAFF.

The chain combines TRBV3-1 (or the pseudogene TRBV3-2) with TRBJ1-2; 9 positions match TRBD1. Germline V gene data show CDR1 as LGHDT and CDR2 as YNNKEL (reference sequence). The CDR3 spans 14 residues. J lost 4 bases, V lost 4 bases, and 4 bases had no gene match. DNA for the CDR3: TGTGCCAGCAGCCGGGGACAGGGAATCTATGGCTACACCTTC. Its translation is CASSRGQGIYGYTF.

This rearrangement joins TRBV5-1 to TRBJ2-3; 8 bases match TRBD1. Germline loops: CDR1 SGHRS, CDR2 YFSETQ. CDR3 length: 13 residues. V shed 7 bases, J shed 5 bases, and the junction held 6 bases outside the gene matches. CDR3 protein: CASQGASGDTQYF. CDR3 coding DNA: TGCGCCAGCCAGGGGGCCTCGGGAGATACGCAGTATTTT.

The gene calls are TRBV7-3 and TRBJ2-3, with 11 bases matching TRBD2. The V segment lost 8 bases and the J segment 3 bases; nucleotides outside the gene matches: 7. The CDR3 runs 15 residues. Germline CDR1 reads SGHTA; CDR2 reads FQGTGA. The CDR3 bases are TGTGCCAGCGGGCTAGCGGGAGGAGGAACAGATACGCAGTATTTT. The encoded protein is CASGLAGGGTDTQYF.

The chain joins TRBV18 to TRBJ2-6; D is ambiguous. Trimming removed 0 bases from V and 0 bases from J, with 9 bases in between. Germline V gene lookup returns CDR1 KGHSH and CDR2 LQKENI. CDR3 length equals 17 residues. As DNA, the CDR3 is TGTGCCAGCTCACCACCGCAGGCTCTCTCTGGGGCCAACGTCCTGACTTTC. Translated, it gives CASSPPQALSGANVLTF.

The chain recombines TRBV7-2 with TRBJ2-5; D gene uncertain. V was pared by 1 base and J by 6 bases, with 18 bases between. CDR1 and CDR2 (germline): SGHTA, FQGNSA. The CDR3 has 16 amino acids. Written as DNA, the CDR3 is TGTGCCAGCAGCTTAGTGGTTGTTCTGGAACAGAAGACCCAGTACTTC. Protein sequence: CASSLVVVLEQKTQYF.

Only one count was recorded for this clone. The rearrangement joins TRBV4-2 to TRBJ2-6; TRBD1 aligns across 7 bases. From germline, CDR1 is LGHNA and CDR2 YNFKEQ. The CDR3 totals 18 residues. The V gene end was trimmed by 1 base and the J gene end by 0 bases; junction bases not matched to a gene: 6. The CDR3 sequence: CASSQVGGQTSGANVLTF. The CDR3 nucleotides read TGTGCCAGCAGCCAAGTAGGGGGACAGACCTCTGGGGCCAACGTCCTGACTTTC.

V is TRBV5-1 and J is TRBJ1-1; no reliable D call. The germline V and J ends were trimmed by 3 bases and 5 bases, with 17 bases remaining between them. The V gene's germline CDR1 is SGHRS and CDR2 YFSETQ. The CDR3 extends over 15 amino acids. CDR3 coding DNA: TGCGCCAGCAGCTCAAATCGCCCGACGGGGACTGAAGCTTTCTTT. Its protein is CASSSNRPTGTEAFF.